Here is one TCR beta chain with its context. The data derive from a study of blood T cell repertoires in COVID-19. The wider study: The samples span acute and convalescent COVID-19 from the United States, Italy and Spain. PBMCs, B-cell-depleted T cells, or T cells were the source of the cDNA or gDNA that made up the material.

TCRdb keeps only in-frame clones here, not all; method: immunoSEQ multiplex PCR. The sample holds over 110,000 clones, approximately 88% seen once. The clonotype was recovered from a human donor in a cohort sampled during active COVID-19. The sample comprised peripheral blood.

The CDR3 is CASSQSHMNTEAFF. CDR3 coding DNA: TGCGCCAGCAGCCAATCCCACATGAACACTGAAGCTTTCTTT. V usage is TRBV4-1 and J usage is TRBJ1-1, with D unresolved. The CDR3 is 14 residues long. The germline CDR1 and CDR2 sequences are MGHRA and YSYEKL. The V gene lost 2 bases and the J gene lost 0 bases, with 7 bases spanning the gap.